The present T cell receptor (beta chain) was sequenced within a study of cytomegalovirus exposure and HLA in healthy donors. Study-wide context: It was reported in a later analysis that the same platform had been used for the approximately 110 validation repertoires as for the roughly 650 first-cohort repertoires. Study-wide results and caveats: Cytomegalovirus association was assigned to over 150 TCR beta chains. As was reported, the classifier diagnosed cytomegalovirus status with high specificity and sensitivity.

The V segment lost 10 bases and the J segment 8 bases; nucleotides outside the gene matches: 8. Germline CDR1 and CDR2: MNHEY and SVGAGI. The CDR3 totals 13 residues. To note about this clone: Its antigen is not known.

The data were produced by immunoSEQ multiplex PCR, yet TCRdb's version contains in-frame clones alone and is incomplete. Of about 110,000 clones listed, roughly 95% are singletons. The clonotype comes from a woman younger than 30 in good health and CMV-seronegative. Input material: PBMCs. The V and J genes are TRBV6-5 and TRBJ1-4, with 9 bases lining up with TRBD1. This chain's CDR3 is CATRGTGYEKLFF. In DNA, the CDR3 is TGTGCCACCAGAGGGACAGGGTACGAAAAACTGTTTTTT.